This T cell receptor (beta chain) was retrieved from a study of vaccination and CD4 T cells after COVID-19. Study context: The authors gave control cultures a CEFX pool, an HIV-1 Nef pool, or no peptide.

The study sequenced cultured CD4+ T cell DNA using the Oncomine TCR Beta short-read assay. In TCRdb, the PCR reads were re-called with MiXCR into one record per CDR3 protein. The data show some 13,000 distinct CDR3 sequences, with 35% seen just once and about 12% held by the top ten. To note about this clonotype: What it binds is not known.

This CDR3 has 12 amino acids. Germline-derived CDR1 and CDR2 are MGHRA and YSYEKL. V lost 4 bases and J lost 8, with 8 bases in between. As to treatment: roughly ten-day PBMC culture with coronavirus spike peptide pools or control peptides (ViraFEST assay). Fresh medium (containing IL-2) replaced half the medium on days 3 and 7. This TCR came from a human donor who had recovered from COVID-19. The sequenced sample was CD4+ T cells from blood, cultured in vitro. The V call is TRBV4-1, the J call TRBJ1-4; no firm D call. Here the CDR3 DNA reads TGCGCCAGCAGCCTCCCCCGGGAAAAACTGTTTTTT. Protein product: CASSLPREKLFF.